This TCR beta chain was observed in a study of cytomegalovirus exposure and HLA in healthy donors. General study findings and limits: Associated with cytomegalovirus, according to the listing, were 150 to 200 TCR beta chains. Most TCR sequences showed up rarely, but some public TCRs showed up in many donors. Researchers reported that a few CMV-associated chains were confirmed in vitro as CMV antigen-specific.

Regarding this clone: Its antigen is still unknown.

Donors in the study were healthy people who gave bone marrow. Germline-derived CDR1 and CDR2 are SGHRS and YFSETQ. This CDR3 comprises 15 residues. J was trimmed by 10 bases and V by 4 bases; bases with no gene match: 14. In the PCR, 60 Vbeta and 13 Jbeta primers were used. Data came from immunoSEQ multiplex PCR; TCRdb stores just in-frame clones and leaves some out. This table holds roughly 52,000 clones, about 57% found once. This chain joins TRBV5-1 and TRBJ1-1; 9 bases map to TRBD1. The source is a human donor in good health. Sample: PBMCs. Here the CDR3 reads CASSDRTGAQGGAFF. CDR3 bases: TGCGCCAGCAGCGACAGGACAGGGGCTCAGGGAGGAGCTTTCTTT.